These T cell receptor beta chains were read from a single sample in a study of T cells in localized non-small cell lung cancer. Sequencing was performed with immunoSEQ multiplex PCR; in TCRdb, only in-frame clones are kept and a portion is missing. The sample has tens of thousands of clones, 86% seen once; the top ten hold approximately 20%. The specimen was peripheral blood, collected before any cancer treatment. The receptors shown here come from a male donor aged 60 or over with stage III squamous cell lung carcinoma. The CDR3 runs from the conserved cysteine through the conserved F or W. A D gene is named only where the DNA matches it firmly. Size values are once, few and many counts, or a class for expanded clones, and some rows have none.

TGTGCCAGCAGCCTAACTAGCGGGAGGAGCGCAGATACGCAGTATTTT	CASSLTSGRSADTQYF	TRBV7-6	TRBJ2-3	TRBD2	NA
TGTGCCAGCAGTTACTCGGCCCAACTTAACACTGAAGCTTTCTTT	CASSYSAQLNTEAFF	TRBV6-5	TRBJ1-1	NA	NA
TGCAGTGCTAGAGATATCCCTGAAGCTTTCTTT	CSARDIPEAFF	TRBV20-1	TRBJ1-1	NA	once
TGTGCCAGCAGCTTGGGTCTAGCGGGGGGAGGCGAGGAGACCCAGTACTTC	CASSLGLAGGGEETQYF	TRBV5-4	TRBJ2-5	TRBD2	NA
TGCGCCAGCAGCCAAGAGTCACAAGCGGGAGGGCCAAGGAGCGAGCAGTACTTC	CASSQESQAGGPRSEQYF	TRBV4-1	TRBJ2-7	TRBD2	NA
TGCGCCAGCAGCCAAGATGAGGACTCAGCCTACGAGCAGTACTTC	CASSQDEDSAYEQYF	TRBV7-9	TRBJ2-7	NA	NA
TGCGCCAGCAGCTTGGTGGGGTTCCAAGAGACCCAGTACTTC	CASSLVGFQETQYF	TRBV5-1	TRBJ2-5	NA	once
TGTGCCAGCTCACCCCGGACTAGCGCCTCCGGGACCCAGTACTTC	CASSPRTSASGTQYF	TRBV18	TRBJ2-5	TRBD2	NA
TGTGCCAGCAGTGACCAAGGAACCTCAGGAGATACGCAGTATTTT	CASSDQGTSGDTQYF	TRBV25-1	TRBJ2-3	NA	NA
TGCGCCAGCAGCATAGCCGAGGGACTCCAAGAGACCCAGTACTTC	CASSIAEGLQETQYF	TRBV5-1	TRBJ2-5	NA	NA
TGCGCCAGCAGCCGCCGACAGGCAACTAATGAAAAACTGTTTTTT	CASSRRQATNEKLFF	TRBV4-1	TRBJ1-4	NA	NA
TGTGCCAGCAGCCCTCGGGGGTACACTGAAGCTTTCTTT	CASSPRGYTEAFF	TRBV7-2	TRBJ1-1	NA	NA
TGTGCCAGCAGCCCCCTCGGGGGGTACACAGATACGCAGTATTTT	CASSPLGGYTDTQYF	TRBV11-2	TRBJ2-3	TRBD2	NA
TGTGCTACCTACCTCCCCGGGACTAGACTTGGGGAGCTGTTTTTT	CATYLPGTRLGELFF	TRBV19	TRBJ2-2	TRBD2	NA
TGTGCCAATCCATCGACTGCGTTTAAGGCCAAAAACATTCAGTACTTC	CANPSTAFKAKNIQYF	TRBV28	TRBJ2-4	NA	NA